A single sample gave rise to the 16 T cell receptor beta chains below, sequenced in a study of breast tumors, draining lymph nodes, adjacent tissues. TCRdb redid the calling of the multiplex PCR reads with MiXCR, one entry per CDR3 protein. This table holds around 12,000 distinct CDR3 sequences, roughly 60% found once. Input material: tumor-adjacent breast tissue. These receptors all come from a female donor with breast cancer. Some clones in this sample may be carry-over from other donors' samples.

V usage is TRBV5-5 and J usage is TRBJ2-2; 10 nucleotides align to TRBD1. J was trimmed by 5 bases and V by 5 bases; bases with no gene match: 0. The CDR3 length is 13 residues. Germline V lookup: CDR1 SGHKS, CDR2 YYEKEE (reference sequence). CDR3 coding DNA: TGTGCCAGCAGGGACAGGGGGACCGGGGAGCTGTTTTTT. It encodes CASRDRGTGELFF.

In this sample, this clonotype turned up many times. CDR3 bases: TGTGCCTGGAGTGAGGGCAGGATTAATCAGCCCCAGCATTTT. Its protein is CAWSEGRINQPQHF. The chain employs TRBV30 and TRBJ1-5, with no clear D. V gave up 1 base and J gave up 4 bases, with 11 bases separating them. This CDR3 region has 14 residues. Germline V gene sequence: CDR1 GTSNPN, CDR2 SVGIG (reference sequence). Combining the CDR3 with reference TRBV30 and TRBJ1-5 gives the whole variable domain SQTIHQWPATLVQPVGSPLSLECTVEGTSNPNLYWYRQAAGRGLQLLFYSVGIGQISSEVPQNLSASRPQDRQFILSSKKLLLSDSGFYLCAWSEGRINQPQHFGDGTRLSIL.

By its share, this clonotype is medium-sized. The CDR3 nucleotides read TGCGCCAGCAGCTTCGGGACATCTTATGGCTACACCTTC. Its translation: CASSFGTSYGYTF. V usage is TRBV5-1 and J usage is TRBJ1-2, with D maybe TRBD1 (6 bases). The CDR3 extends over 13 amino acids. Germline CDR1 and CDR2: SGHRS and YFSETQ. Deletions cut 2 bases from V and 5 bases from J, with 10 bases between.

The rearrangement joins TRBV30 to TRBJ2-5; either TRBD1 or TRBD2 may supply D (5 bases each). The V gene's germline CDR1 is GTSNPN and CDR2 SVGIG (reference sequence). Deletions cut 0 bases from V and 3 bases from J, with 14 bases between. This CDR3 spans 15 amino acids. CDR3 amino acids: CAWSVDPGTKETQYF. CDR3 nucleotides: TGTGCCTGGAGTGTAGACCCCGGGACCAAAGAGACCCAGTACTTC.

The chain couples TRBV7-2 to TRBJ1-4, with unresolved D. CDR1 and CDR2 (germline): SGHTA, FQGNSA. This CDR3 has 14 residues. The V gene lost 3 bases and the J gene lost 7 bases, with 12 bases spanning the gap. The CDR3 protein is CASSFIQAGEKLFF. CDR3 bases: TGTGCCAGCAGCTTTATTCAGGCGGGTGAAAAACTGTTTTTT.

The chain links TRBV5-1 to TRBJ1-6; TRBD1 agrees at 9 bases. CDR1 SGHRS and CDR2 YFSETQ come from the germline V gene. V shed 2 bases and J 10 bases; nucleotides not matched to a gene: 10. The CDR3 is 16 residues long. CDR3 nucleotides: TGCGCCAGCAGCTTTGATGGAACAGGGGGCAGATCACCCCTCCACTTT. This translates into CASSFDGTGGRSPLHF.

A remark on this clonotype: An end of the junction differs from the germline gene, which may be a read error. The V and J genes are TRBV5-5 and TRBJ1-3; no firm D call. The germline gives CDR1 SGHKS, CDR2 YYEKEE (reference sequence). The CDR3 length is 18 residues. The CDR3 sequence is CASSPPGGVEHSGNTIYF. The CDR3 DNA follows: TGTGCCAGCAGCCCCCCGGGAGGTGTCGAGCACTCTGGAAACACCATATACTTT.

This clonotype occurred a few times. The chain recombines TRBV11-3 with TRBJ2-5; tentatively, D is TRBD1 (5 bases). This CDR3 region has 15 residues. Germline lookup yields CDR1 SGHNT and CDR2 YENEEA. The V gene lost 5 bases and the J gene lost 1 base, with 14 bases spanning the gap. The CDR3 loop is CASSSWTKSQETQYF. The CDR3 nucleotides are TGTGCCAGCAGCAGTTGGACAAAATCCCAAGAGACCCAGTACTTC. Looking up the rest from reference TRBV11-3 and TRBJ2-5 gives the full variable domain: EAGVVQSPRYKIIEKKQPVAFWCNPISGHNTLYWYLQNLGQGPELLIRYENEEAVDDSQLPKDRFSAERLKGVDSTLKIQPAELGDSAVYLCASSSWTKSQETQYFGPGTRLLVL.

This clonotype is judged medium-sized. V gene TRBV24-1 combines with J gene TRBJ2-5; TRBD2 is a possible D gene (6 bases). Trimming cost V 5 bases and J 5 bases, with 11 bases left between them. Germline V CDR1 and CDR2: KGHDR, SFDVKD. The CDR3 sequence is 13 residues long. The CDR3 sequence: CATSASSVETQYF. In nucleotides, the CDR3 is TGTGCCACCAGTGCTTCTAGCGTGGAGACCCAGTACTTC.

The rearrangement uses TRBV5-1 and TRBJ2-2; TRBD1 is a possible D gene (6 bases). The germline V gene has CDR1 SGHRS and CDR2 YFSETQ. Trimming stripped 0 bases from V and 0 bases from J, with 6 bases between. The CDR3 consists of 15 residues. DNA for the CDR3: TGCGCCAGCAGCTTGGAGGGGGCGAACACCGGGGAGCTGTTTTTT. Its protein product is CASSLEGANTGELFF.

This clonotype was recorded at least ten times. The chain employs TRBV6-4 and TRBJ1-1; D is possibly TRBD1 (6 bases). V lost 5 bases and J 7 bases, leaving 14 bases between the germline ends. The germline CDR1 and CDR2 sequences are MRHNA and SNTAGT. This CDR3 is built from 13 residues. CDR3 in amino acids: CASSRDIDSEAFF. CDR3 coding DNA: TGTGCCAGCAGTCGGGACATTGACAGTGAAGCTTTCTTT.

V usage is TRBV13 and J usage is TRBJ2-7; D gene ambiguous. V was pared by 3 bases and J by 7 bases, with 10 bases between. Germline CDR1 PRHDT, CDR2 FYEKMQ (reference sequence). This CDR3 contains 12 residues. Written as DNA, the CDR3 is TGTGCCAGCAGCTTTATGGCCGGGGAGCAGTACTTC. Residues: CASSFMAGEQYF.

The rearrangement links TRBV14 to TRBJ2-3, with D perhaps matching TRBD2 (6 bases). The germline V and J ends were trimmed by 0 bases and 3 bases, with 19 bases remaining between them. This CDR3 has 18 amino acids. Per germline, CDR1 SGHDN and CDR2 FVKESK. The CDR3 is CASSQDFLTGLETDTQYF. DNA of the CDR3: TGTGCCAGCAGCCAAGATTTCTTAACGGGACTCGAAACAGATACGCAGTATTTT.

This chain links TRBV19 with TRBJ2-3, with D perhaps assigned TRBD1 or TRBD2 (6 bases each). The CDR3 contains 14 residues. From germline, CDR1 is LNHDA and CDR2 SQIVND (reference sequence). The ends were cut back, 5 bases at V and 1 base at J, with 10 bases in the middle. The CDR3: CASSSGAGTDTQYF. The CDR3 DNA reads as TGTGCCAGTAGTTCGGGGGCGGGCACAGATACGCAGTATTTT.

The chain's CDR3 is CASIPPGQVMHEQFF. In DNA form, the CDR3 reads TGTGCCAGCATACCTCCGGGACAGGTTATGCATGAGCAGTTCTTC. V usage is TRBV12-3 or TRBV12-4 and J usage is TRBJ2-1, with 8 bases aligning to TRBD1. V lost 7 bases to trimming and J lost 8 bases; unmatched junction nucleotides: 13. The CDR3 runs 15 residues.

The V gene is TRBV7-2, the J gene TRBJ2-1; no definite D call. V lost 5 bases and J lost 10, with 12 bases in between. The germline CDR1 and CDR2 sequences are SGHTA and FQGNSA. The CDR3 has 12 amino acids. The CDR3 reads CASSLTGLEQFF. The CDR3 DNA follows: TGTGCCAGCAGCCTTACTGGGTTGGAGCAGTTCTTC.